Presented here are 29 T cell receptor beta chains from one specimen sequenced in a study of OX40 agonist ivuxolimab in advanced cancers. Some clones are missing from TCRdb's copy, which holds only in-frame ones; the method was immunoSEQ multiplex PCR. The sample consists of about 59,000 clones, nearly 85% of them appearing once. Sample: CD4+ or CD8+ T cells sorted from blood, taken in a trial of the OX40 agonist ivuxolimab. Every receptor here comes from an adult with an advanced solid tumor such as melanoma, head and neck, liver or kidney cancer.

The sample holds a few counts of this clone. The V and J genes are TRBV29-1 and TRBJ2-7; 7 bases align to TRBD2. The CDR3 extends over 16 amino acids. V lost 5 bases, J lost 0 bases, and 13 bases stayed unmatched. Germline V gene sequence: CDR1 SQVTM, CDR2 ANQGSEA. CDR3 in DNA: TGCAGCGTTAGCCCTTTTGGGAGGGGTAACTCCTACGAGCAGTACTTC. Its protein product is CSVSPFGRGNSYEQYF.

This clone has just one count. One end of the junction fails to match germline, which may point to a read error. The V gene is TRBV4-1, the J gene TRBJ1-1, with 12 bases identical to TRBD1. CDR3 length: 14 amino acids. Germline CDR1 reads MGHRA; CDR2 reads YSYEKL. CDR3 protein: CASSPMGGDRGPRF. CDR3 DNA: TGCGCCAGCAGCCCAATGGGGGGGGACAGGGGGCCCCGGTTT.

There are a few counts of this clone. This rearrangement joins TRBV2 to TRBJ1-6; TRBD1 matches at 8 bases. Germline trimming cut 6 bases from V and 5 bases from J; bases unmatched to any gene: 6. Germline CDR1 SNHLY, CDR2 FYNNEI. The CDR3 has 15 residues. In DNA, the CDR3 is TGTGCCAGCAGCCAGGACAGGGCCAATAATTCACCCCTCCACTTT. As protein: CASSQDRANNSPLHF.

This clone occurred a few times. This chain links TRBV28 with TRBJ2-1, with 10 bases that match TRBD1. The CDR3 runs 19 residues. Unmatched junction bases numbered 13, after V lost 2 bases and J lost 3 bases. Germline loops: CDR1 MDHEN, CDR2 SYDVKM. The chain's CDR3 is CASSLPPPGQGTIYNEQFF. The CDR3 bases are TGTGCCAGCAGTTTACCCCCCCCGGGACAGGGGACAATCTACAATGAGCAGTTCTTC.

The chain links TRBV6-1 to TRBJ1-1; TRBD1 is a possible D gene (5 bases). The V end lost 6 bases, the J end lost 0 bases, and 8 bases lay between the germline ends. Germline CDR1 is MNHNS and CDR2 is SASEGT. This CDR3 has 13 amino acids. As DNA, the CDR3 is TGTGCCAGCAGACAGGTCATGAACACTGAAGCTTTCTTT. Protein product: CASRQVMNTEAFF.

The rearrangement uses TRBV10-3 and TRBJ1-2; 7 positions match TRBD1. Germline V gives CDR1 ENHRY, CDR2 SYGVKD. The CDR3 runs 13 residues. V was clipped by 3 bases and J by 7 bases; unmatched bases: 5. For the CDR3, the DNA is TGTGCCATCAGTGACGACAGGGAATCTGGCTACACCTTC. It is translated as CAISDDRESGYTF.

J is TRBJ2-1 and V is TRBV2, with TRBD1 identical over 8 bases. The CDR3 is 14 amino acids. Germline lookup yields CDR1 SNHLY and CDR2 FYNNEI. V dropped 4 bases and J dropped 8; count of bases not matched to a gene: 7. The DNA for the CDR3 is TGTGCCAGCAGTGTTTCACAGGGGGTGGATGAGCAGTTCTTC. Translation gives CASSVSQGVDEQFF.

The V call is TRBV6-5, the J call TRBJ1-2; TRBD1 is a possible D gene (5 bases). The germline CDR1 and CDR2 sequences are MNHEY and SVGAGI. The CDR3 covers 12 residues. Trimming took 8 bases from V and 6 from J, leaving 13 bases between them. CDR3 amino acids: CASSNGGDGYTF. The CDR3, as DNA: TGTGCCAGCTCAAACGGGGGGGATGGCTACACCTTC.

This clone occurred a few times. The chain couples TRBV16 to TRBJ1-2; no definite D call. Germline assignment: CDR1 KGHSY and CDR2 FQNENV. The CDR3 runs to 13 residues. V dropped 2 bases and J dropped 8 bases, with 12 bases sitting between them. The CDR3 sequence is CASSQLEQMGYTF. CDR3 DNA: TGTGCCAGCAGCCAACTGGAACAAATGGGCTACACCTTC.

The J gene is TRBJ2-5, the V gene TRBV19; D call uncertain. The V end was cut by 7 bases, the J end by 3 bases, with 15 bases between. The CDR3 covers 14 residues. Germline V gene lookup returns CDR1 LNHDA and CDR2 SQIVND (reference sequence). The CDR3 DNA sequence: TGTGCCAGTACCCCAAGTCGGGTAGAAGAGACCCAGTACTTC. Encoded protein: CASTPSRVEETQYF.

This chain joins TRBV5-1 and TRBJ2-1, with 8 bases that match TRBD2. There are 15 residues in the CDR3. After removal of 2 bases from V and 6 bases from J, the junction contained 7 bases not matched to a gene. The germline gives CDR1 SGHRS, CDR2 YFSETQ. This CDR3 is CASSFLRGVINEQFF. The CDR3 region has the DNA TGCGCCAGCAGCTTCTTGCGGGGGGTGATCAATGAGCAGTTCTTC.

The chain recombines TRBV18 with TRBJ1-1; no clear D. V lost 2 bases and J lost 0, with 10 bases in between. Germline V gene lookup returns CDR1 KGHSH and CDR2 LQKENI. This CDR3 is 15 amino acids long. The CDR3 nucleotides read TGTGCCAGCTCACCAAGGGAGCGTCTGAACACTGAAGCTTTCTTT. Translated: CASSPRERLNTEAFF.

The CDR3, as DNA: TGTGCCATCAGCCCGGGGTATAGCAATCAGCCCCAGCATTTT. Translating gives CAISPGYSNQPQHF. This sequence joins TRBV10-3 and TRBJ1-5; no clear D. The CDR3 totals 14 residues. Germline CDR1 ENHRY, CDR2 SYGVKD. V lost 6 bases and J 0 bases, leaving 9 bases between the germline ends.

The chain combines TRBV9 with TRBJ1-3, with 9 bases that match TRBD1. The CDR3 has 18 amino acids. V shed 0 bases, J shed 4 bases, and the junction held 11 bases outside the gene matches. CDR1 is SGDLS, CDR2 YYNGEE, per germline. The DNA of the CDR3 is TGTGCCAGCAGCGTAGTACCCGCCGGACAGGGGAGCGGAAACACCATATATTTT. Its translation is CASSVVPAGQGSGNTIYF.

The rearrangement uses TRBV30 and TRBJ1-1; D gene ambiguous. Germline values: CDR1 GTSNPN, CDR2 SVGIG (reference sequence). The CDR3 loop spans 13 amino acids. The V end was cut by 3 bases, the J end by 0 bases, with 8 bases between. The CDR3 region is CAWSTAMNTEAFF. The CDR3 bases are TGTGCCTGGAGCACCGCGATGAACACTGAAGCTTTCTTT.

The J gene is TRBJ2-3, the V gene TRBV2; weak D call: TRBD1 (6 bases). Between the trimmed V and J ends, which lost 3 bases and 5 bases, there was a span of 18 bases. The CDR3 extends over 16 amino acids. The germline V gene encodes CDR1 SNHLY and CDR2 FYNNEI. The CDR3 loop is CASSEQGTRGGDTQYF. As DNA, the CDR3 is TGTGCCAGCAGTGAGCAGGGGACCCGTGGTGGAGATACGCAGTATTTT. Using reference TRBV2 and TRBJ2-3 for the parts outside the CDR3, the full variable domain is EPEVTQTPSHQVTQMGQEVILRCVPISNHLYFYWYRQILGQKVEFLVSFYNNEISEKSEIFDDQFSVERPDGSNFTLKIRSTKLEDSAMYFCASSEQGTRGGDTQYFGPGTRLTVL.

This clone turned up a few times. The chain has TRBV2 and TRBJ2-5; D perhaps matches TRBD1 (6 bases). V dropped 6 bases and J dropped 5 bases, with 13 bases sitting between them. This CDR3 comprises 13 residues. Germline V gene sequence: CDR1 SNHLY, CDR2 FYNNEI. The CDR3 loop reads CASRMGQGETQYF. Written as DNA, the CDR3 is TGTGCCAGCAGGATGGGGCAGGGGGAGACCCAGTACTTC.

This chain connects TRBV6-5 to TRBJ1-2, with a weak D call TRBD1 (5 bases). Germline-derived CDR1 and CDR2 are MNHEY and SVGAGI. Trimming removed 0 bases at V and 5 bases at J, with 10 bases between. The CDR3 totals 14 residues. This chain's CDR3 is CASSYSQGSYGYTF. The CDR3 DNA reads TGTGCCAGCAGTTACTCTCAGGGTAGTTATGGCTACACCTTC.

A few counts support this clone. V gene TRBV18 combines with J gene TRBJ2-7; TRBD2 might be the D (7 bases). Trimming took off 3 bases at V and 6 bases at J, with 12 bases between the two ends. CDR1 and CDR2 from the germline V gene are KGHSH and LQKENI. This CDR3 comprises 13 residues. CDR3 sequence reads: CASSPEGGGEQYF. CDR3 coding DNA: TGTGCCAGCTCACCCGAAGGGGGGGGCGAGCAGTACTTC.

The rearrangement uses TRBV18 and TRBJ1-1; D might be TRBD1 (6 bases). The CDR3 sequence is 15 residues long. V was shortened by 4 bases and J by 0 bases, with 12 bases between the two germline ends. Per the germline V gene, CDR1 is KGHSH and CDR2 is LQKENI. The CDR3 coding sequence is TGTGCCAGCTCACTAGGACAGATAATGAACACTGAAGCTTTCTTT. It is translated as CASSLGQIMNTEAFF. The full variable domain, in which reference TRBV18 and TRBJ1-1 provide the parts outside the CDR3, is NAGVMQNPRHLVRRRGQEARLRCSPMKGHSHVYWYRQLPEEGLKFMVYLQKENIIDESGMPKERFSAEFPKEGPSILRIQQVVRGDSAAYFCASSLGQIMNTEAFFGQGTRLTVV.

The chain uses TRBV18 and TRBJ1-3; D uncertain. Germline V gene lookup returns CDR1 KGHSH and CDR2 LQKENI. V was cut by 6 bases and J by 0 bases, with 12 bases left in between. The CDR3 length is 15 residues. DNA for the CDR3: TGTGCCAGCTCTAGGACGTCGGACTCTGGAAACACCATATATTTT. Translation: CASSRTSDSGNTIYF.

V is TRBV28 and J is TRBJ1-4; 9 positions match TRBD1. The germline gives CDR1 MDHEN, CDR2 SYDVKM. The CDR3 contains 14 residues. With 7 bases clipped from V and 7 bases from J, the junction kept 7 bases outside the gene matches. The CDR3: CASNQQGAAEKLFF. The CDR3 DNA reads as TGTGCCAGCAACCAACAGGGGGCGGCTGAAAAACTGTTTTTT.

This clone was detected only a few times. The chain has TRBV7-9 and TRBJ1-1; 9 positions agree with TRBD1. The CDR3 has 15 amino acids. Germline values: CDR1 SEHNR, CDR2 FQNEAQ (reference sequence). The trim removed 7 bases at V and 5 bases at J, leaving 11 bases unmatched. The CDR3 bases are TGTGCCAGCACGACACCGGGACAGGGAGGAACTGAAGCTTTCTTT. This encodes CASTTPGQGGTEAFF.

The chain has TRBV7-2 and TRBJ1-4, with a tentative D call TRBD1 (5 bases). Germline CDR1 reads SGHTA; CDR2 reads FQGNSA. V shed 5 bases and J shed 7 bases, with 20 bases lying between them. The CDR3 contains 16 residues. The CDR3 loop is CASSRGGAGSGEKLFF. In DNA, the CDR3 is TGTGCCAGCAGCCGAGGTGGGGCAGGATCGGGTGAAAAACTGTTTTTT.

The rearrangement uses TRBV30 and TRBJ2-5; D is perhaps TRBD2 (11 bases). The V and J ends lost 8 bases and 4 bases respectively, with 26 bases between them. The CDR3 length is 16 residues. From germline, CDR1 is GTSNPN and CDR2 SVGIG (reference sequence). The CDR3 reads CAGDRGTGLAGETQYF. In DNA, the CDR3 is TGTGCCGGGGACAGGGGAACTGGACTAGCGGGAGAGACCCAGTACTTC.

This chain links TRBV19 with TRBJ2-7; unclear D gene. This CDR3 has 15 amino acids. Germline V CDR1 and CDR2: LNHDA, SQIVND (reference sequence). Trimming removed 5 bases from V and 2 bases from J, with 16 bases in between. CDR3 sequence reads: CASSPSPIQAYEQYF. DNA for the CDR3: TGTGCCAGTAGTCCTAGTCCGATTCAAGCCTACGAGCAGTACTTC.

This chain links TRBV28 with TRBJ1-5; the D is unclear. Germline CDR1 is MDHEN and CDR2 is SYDVKM. The CDR3 is 12 amino acids. Trimming took off 1 base at V and 6 bases at J, with 4 bases between the two ends. The CDR3 DNA sequence: TGTGCCAGCAGTTTATTTCCTCAGCCCCAGCATTTT. It is translated as CASSLFPQPQHF.

The chain recombines TRBV7-6 with TRBJ2-5; 7 bases line up with TRBD2. The germline gives CDR1 SGHVS, CDR2 FNYEAQ. The CDR3 runs to 14 residues. V gave up 1 base and J gave up 7 bases; unmatched junction bases: 6. CDR3 coding DNA: TGTGCCAGCAGCTTAGGCGGGGGTGATCGGACCCAGTACTTC. It specifies CASSLGGGDRTQYF.

This rearrangement joins TRBV11-2 to TRBJ1-1; a weak D match, TRBD1 (5 bases). Trimming left V 8 bases short and J 7 bases short, with 14 bases between. This CDR3 is built from 12 residues. The germline gives CDR1 SGHAT, CDR2 FQNNGV. The CDR3 DNA sequence: TGTGCCAGCTCCCCAGGGAGGATTGAAGCTTTCTTT. Its protein is CASSPGRIEAFF.